These 10 T cell receptor beta chains originate from one sample sequenced in a study of control samples from healthy donors and cancer patients. Using immunoSEQ multiplex PCR, the repertoire was profiled, and TCRdb retains in-frame clones only, with some absent. The table includes around 100,000 clones, 85% to 90% detected once. The sequencing input was PBMCs. The receptors originated from a man in his 60s with lung cancer.

The rearrangement links TRBV5-4 to TRBJ1-2; D unclear. CDR1 is SGHNT and CDR2 is YYREEE in the germline V gene (reference sequence). This CDR3 has 15 residues. The germline V and J ends were trimmed by 0 bases and 4 bases, with 13 bases remaining between them. The CDR3 is CASSLDRPSLYGYTF. CDR3 nucleotides: TGTGCCAGCAGCTTGGACCGGCCGTCCCTCTATGGCTACACCTTC.

The CDR3 nucleotides read TGTGCCAGCAGCTTGGAATTAGGGGACTCCTACGAGCAGTACGTC. Translating gives CASSLELGDSYEQYV. This sequence joins TRBV5-5 and TRBJ2-7; a possible D gene is TRBD1 (5 bases). The germline gives CDR1 SGHKS, CDR2 YYEKEE (reference sequence). V was cut by 0 bases and J by 0 bases, with 10 bases left in between. CDR3 length: 15 amino acids.

V is TRBV7-9 and J is TRBJ2-3; 13 nucleotides match TRBD2. Germline trimming cut 6 bases from V and 2 bases from J; bases unmatched to any gene: 8. The CDR3 sequence is 17 residues long. CDR1 and CDR2 (germline): SEHNR, FQNEAQ (reference sequence). CDR3 loop: CASSPWTSGGNTDTQYF. CDR3 DNA sequence: TGTGCCAGCAGTCCCTGGACTAGCGGGGGAAACACAGATACGCAGTATTTT.

V usage is TRBV18 and J usage is TRBJ2-3; no firm D call. The CDR3 has 16 residues. Trimming pared 1 base from V and 2 bases from J, leaving 13 bases between. The germline V gene has CDR1 KGHSH and CDR2 LQKENI. The CDR3: CASSPLGPKNTDTQYF. The DNA of the CDR3 is TGTGCCAGCTCACCACTAGGTCCGAAAAACACAGATACGCAGTATTTT.

This rearrangement joins TRBV11-3 to TRBJ2-2, with D uncertain. Looked up from germline, CDR1 is SGHNT and CDR2 is YENEEA. The CDR3 loop spans 12 amino acids. V dropped 5 bases and J dropped 0 bases, with 1 base sitting between them. The chain's CDR3 is CASSPNTGELFF. CDR3 bases: TGTGCCAGCAGCCCGAACACCGGGGAGCTGTTTTTT.

The rearrangement uses TRBV10-1 and TRBJ2-2; D is perhaps TRBD1 (6 bases). This CDR3 spans 14 amino acids. With 6 bases removed from V and 5 bases from J, the gap between germline ends came to 13 bases. In germline, CDR1 is WNHNN, CDR2 SYGVQD (reference sequence). The CDR3 reads CASRDSEMTGELFF. DNA for the CDR3: TGCGCCAGCAGGGACAGTGAGATGACCGGGGAGCTGTTTTTT.

V usage is TRBV2 and J usage is TRBJ1-1; D not resolved. There are 14 residues in the CDR3. Germline V gene lookup returns CDR1 SNHLY and CDR2 FYNNEI. Trimming removed 6 bases at V and 0 bases at J, with 11 bases between. The CDR3 spells CASRDGLMNTEAFF. The DNA of the CDR3 is TGTGCCAGCAGGGATGGACTGATGAACACTGAAGCTTTCTTT.

This clone came up many times. V is TRBV27 and J is TRBJ1-3; 7 positions agree with TRBD1. V shed 6 bases, J shed 3 bases, and the junction held 8 bases outside the gene matches. The CDR3 is made up of 15 amino acids. Germline CDR1 is MNHEY and CDR2 is SMNVEV (reference sequence). CDR3 region: CASSVQGFLGNTIYF. The CDR3 nucleotides are TGTGCCAGCAGCGTACAGGGGTTCCTTGGAAACACCATATATTTT.

The chain employs TRBV5-8 and TRBJ1-1, with 8 bases aligning to TRBD1. CDR3 size: 16 residues. Losses at the gene ends were 5 bases for V and 1 base for J; bases not matched to a gene: 10. Germline loops: CDR1 SGHTS, CDR2 YDEGEE. This CDR3 reads CASRTGQELKNTEAFF. In DNA, the CDR3 is TGTGCCAGCAGAACGGGACAGGAACTTAAGAACACTGAAGCTTTCTTT.

The chain recombines TRBV6-1 with TRBJ1-2; D uncertain. Germline assignment: CDR1 MNHNS and CDR2 SASEGT. This CDR3 is built from 13 residues. The V end lost 3 bases, the J end lost 1 base, and 6 bases lay between the germline ends. The CDR3 coding sequence is TGTGCCAGCAGTGACGGGCTTAACTATGGCTACACCTTC. Its protein is CASSDGLNYGYTF.